One TCR beta chain is described in this entry. Germline V gene sequence: CDR1 LNHDA, CDR2 SQIVND (reference sequence). The CDR3 consists of 13 residues. The V gene end was trimmed by 7 bases and the J gene end by 5 bases; junction bases not matched to a gene: 6. TCRdb keeps only in-frame clones here, not all; method: immunoSEQ multiplex PCR. There are 70,000 to 85,000 clones in the sample; 95% to 98% occur only once, and about 0.19% lies in the top ten. The sample originates from a study of technical replicates of blood from several donors. Sequencing used T cells isolated from PBMCs. The chain links TRBV19 to TRBJ1-1; 8 bases are shared with TRBD1. This clonotype originated in a human donor in good health. CDR3 loop: CASTWTGSTEAFF. The CDR3 bases are TGTGCCAGTACCTGGACAGGGTCGACTGAAGCTTTCTTT.